The T cell receptor (beta chain) described here comes from a study of T cell responses to AZD1222 COVID-19 vaccine. General study results and limits: Clonal diversity was possibly underestimated; the donors were predominantly white British and more often female. An increase in Spike-specific TCR breadth and depth was observed after two AZD1222 doses. No day 14 peak samples; only post-peak repertoires were characterized.

Trimming removed 1 base at V and 3 bases at J, with 6 bases between. The CDR3 is 13 residues long. In germline, CDR1 is SGHTA, CDR2 FQGNSA. A note on this clone: What it recognizes is unknown.

Sequencing used immunoSEQ multiplex PCR; TCRdb keeps in-frame clones, though not all of them. This repertoire shows approximately 160,000 clones, around nine tenths found once; its top ten account for around 5.4%. The receptor was isolated from an adult in good health. Specimen: peripheral blood, collected on day 0 of AZD1222 vaccination. The chain links TRBV7-2 to TRBJ1-2; D not resolved. The CDR3 coding sequence is TGTGCCAGCAGCTTAGGCCGGTACTATGGCTACACCTTC. As protein: CASSLGRYYGYTF.